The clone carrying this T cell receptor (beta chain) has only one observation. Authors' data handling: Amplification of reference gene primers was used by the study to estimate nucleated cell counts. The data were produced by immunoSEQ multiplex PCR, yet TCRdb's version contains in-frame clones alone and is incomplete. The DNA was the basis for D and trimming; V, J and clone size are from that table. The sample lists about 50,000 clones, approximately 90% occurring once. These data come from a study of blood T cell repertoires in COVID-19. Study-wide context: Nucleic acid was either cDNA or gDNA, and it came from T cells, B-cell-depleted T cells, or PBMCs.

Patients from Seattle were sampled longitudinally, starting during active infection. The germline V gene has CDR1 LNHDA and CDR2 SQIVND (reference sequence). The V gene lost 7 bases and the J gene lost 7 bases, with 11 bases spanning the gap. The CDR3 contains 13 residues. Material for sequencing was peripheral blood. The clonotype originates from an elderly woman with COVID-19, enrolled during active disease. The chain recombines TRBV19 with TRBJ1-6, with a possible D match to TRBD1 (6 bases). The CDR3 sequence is CASKRTDNSPLHF. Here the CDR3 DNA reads TGTGCCAGTAAACGGACAGACAATTCACCCCTCCACTTT. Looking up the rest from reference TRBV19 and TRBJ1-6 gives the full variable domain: DGGITQSPKYLFRKEGQNVTLSCEQNLNHDAMYWYRQDPGQGLRLIYYSQIVNDFQKGDIAEGYSVSREKKESFPLTVTSAQKNPTAFYLCASKRTDNSPLHFGNGTRLTVT.